Listed below are T cell receptor beta chains from one sample, sequenced in a study of blood T cell repertoires in COVID-19. Repertoires were generated with immunoSEQ multiplex PCR, while TCRdb's copy carries only in-frame clones and drops some. This sample has 95,000 to 150,000 clones; 70% to 85% occur once, and the top ten carry about 4.2%. Sequenced material: peripheral blood. The receptors were sampled from a woman in her seventies with acute or convalescent COVID-19. Both conserved end residues are part of each CDR3. The D gene is left open where the match is weak. The size entry is marked missing in some rows and otherwise reads once, few, many or a size class.

TRBV5-1	-	TRBJ1-4	-	TGCGCCAGCAGCTTGGCCGGCCCACAAGGGGGTGAAAAACTGTTTTTT	CASSLAGPQGGEKLFF
TRBV10-1	-	TRBJ1-4	-	TGCGCCAGCAGCGAAGTTGGAGGGGCTAATGAAAAACTGTTTTTT	CASSEVGGANEKLFF
TRBV2	-	TRBJ2-5	TRBD1	TGTGCCAGCAGCGTCGAGACAGGGGCAGAGACCCAGTACTTC	CASSVETGAETQYF
TRBV7-3	-	TRBJ2-1	TRBD2	TGTGCCAGCAGCCCCAGCGGGGGGCGATCCTACAATGAGCAGTTCTTC	CASSPSGGRSYNEQFF
TRBV7-9	-	TRBJ2-3	-	TGTGCCAGCAACGGATACAGGGACACAGATACGCAGTATTTT	CASNGYRDTDTQYF
TRBV10-1	-	TRBJ2-6	-	TGCGCCAGCAGCCCAGGGGCTGGGGCCAACGTCCTGACTTTC	CASSPGAGANVLTF
TRBV6-5	few	TRBJ1-1	-	TGTGCCAGCAGCCACCCCCCGGGAGGGGACACTGAAGCTTTCTTT	CASSHPPGGDTEAFF
TRBV3-1/TRBV3-2	few	TRBJ1-1	-	TGTGCCAGCAGCCAAGTGACAGGAACCATGAACACTGAAGCTTTCTTT	CASSQVTGTMNTEAFF
TRBV7-9	-	TRBJ1-1	-	TGTGCCAGCAGCACAACGAGGACTGACAAAGCTTTCTTT	CASSTTRTDKAFF
TRBV5-4	-	TRBJ1-2	-	TGTGCCAGCAGCTACGGAACATCAGGCCCAGGCTATGGCTACACCTTC	CASSYGTSGPGYGYTF
TRBV12-3/TRBV12-4	-	TRBJ1-5	-	TGTGCCAGCAGTTTAGCGCGGGATCAGCCCCAGCATTTT	CASSLARDQPQHF
TRBV10-3	few	TRBJ1-5	TRBD1	TGTGCCATCAGTGAGTTCCTAGGGACAGGGGAAATCTATAGCAATCAGCCCCAGCATTTT	CAISEFLGTGEIYSNQPQHF
TRBV18	-	TRBJ2-7	-	TGTGCCAGCTCACCAGTAGGGACTCCATTGTTCGGGCACGAGCAGTACTTC	CASSPVGTPLFGHEQYF
TRBV5-1	-	TRBJ1-4	TRBD1	TGCGCCAGCAGCTTGGCAAGGACAGGGGGTGAAAAACTGTTTTTT	CASSLARTGGEKLFF
TRBV2	-	TRBJ2-3	-	TGTGCCAGCAGTGAAATCTCGGCGGGGTTCACAGATACGCAGTATTTT	CASSEISAGFTDTQYF
TRBV7-9	-	TRBJ1-2	-	TGTGCCAGCTCCGCAGAAAACTATGGCTACACCTTC	CASSAENYGYTF
TRBV6-5	-	TRBJ2-5	TRBD2	TGTGCCAGCACCCTCCCCGGGACTAGCGGGGCGACCCAGTACTTC	CASTLPGTSGATQYF
TRBV4-3	once	TRBJ2-1	-	TGCGCCAGCAGCCTCTCCACCGGGACTTACAATGAGCAGTTCTTC	CASSLSTGTYNEQFF
TRBV10-3	-	TRBJ1-3	TRBD1	TGTGCCATCAGTGACAGGGACAGTAGAAACACCATATATTTT	CAISDRDSRNTIYF
TRBV6-5	-	TRBJ1-2	TRBD1	TGTGCCAGTCTTCGACAGGGGGCCTCGGGCTATGGCTACACCTTC	CASLRQGASGYGYTF
TRBV7-2	-	TRBJ1-2	-	TGTGCCAGCAGCTCCCCAGGGGCGGTTGGCTACACCTTC	CASSSPGAVGYTF
TRBV7-2	-	TRBJ2-3	TRBD1	TGTGCCAGCAGCGTGGGACAGGGGCGCACAGATACGCAGTATTTT	CASSVGQGRTDTQYF
TRBV6-6	-	TRBJ1-3	TRBD1	TGTGCCAGCAGATACCTGACAGGGACTGGAAACACCATATATTTT	CASRYLTGTGNTIYF
TRBV4-1	few	TRBJ1-1	TRBD1	TGCGCCAGACAGGGGTCGGGCACTGAAGCTTTCTTT	CARQGSGTEAFF
TRBV7-2	-	TRBJ2-5	-	TGTGCCAGCAGCTTATACTTCGCAGAGACCCAGTACTTC	CASSLYFAETQYF
TRBV19	-	TRBJ1-1	-	TGTGCCAGTAACCAGGACAGATACACTGAAGCTTTCTTT	CASNQDRYTEAFF
TRBV20-1	-	TRBJ2-1	TRBD2	TGCAGTGCTAGTCCCCTAGCGGGGGCCTACAATGAGCAGTTCTTC	CSASPLAGAYNEQFF
TRBV11-3	once	TRBJ2-3	-	TGTGCCAGCAGCCTGGATGGGACTACAGATACGCAGTATTTT	CASSLDGTTDTQYF
TRBV10-3	-	TRBJ2-1	-	TGTGCCATCAAGGGGAGGGGGGGGCGCTACAATGAGCAGTTCTTC	CAIKGRGGRYNEQFF
TRBV5-1	-	TRBJ1-2	-	TGCGCCAGCAGCTTGGCTCCCGACGGGAAACATGGCTACACCTTC	CASSLAPDGKHGYTF
TRBV5-1	-	TRBJ2-3	-	TGCGCCAGCAGCCCCCAGGGTAGCACAGATACGCAGTATTTT	CASSPQGSTDTQYF
TRBV9	-	TRBJ2-7	TRBD1	TGTGCCAGCAGCGTTGGACAGGGATACTACGAGCAGTACTTC	CASSVGQGYYEQYF
TRBV25-1	-	TRBJ2-3	TRBD1	TGTGCCAGCAGCGTAACGGACAGGGACACAGATACGCAGTATTTT	CASSVTDRDTDTQYF
TRBV10-3	-	TRBJ2-1	-	TGTGCCATCAGTCGGATCCGGGACACGGACTTTTCAGAGCAGTTCTTC	CAISRIRDTDFSEQFF
TRBV20-1	-	TRBJ2-1	TRBD1	TGCAGTGCTAGTAATCGGGACAGGGTCTACAATGAGCAGTTCTTC	CSASNRDRVYNEQFF
TRBV5-5	-	TRBJ1-2	-	TGTGCCAGCAGCTTGGGGGAGCCTACCGTCTACACCTTC	CASSLGEPTVYTF
TRBV7-2	-	TRBJ1-2	-	TGTGCCAGCAGCTTAACGGCGGGGGGTTCGAACTATGGCTACACCTTC	CASSLTAGGSNYGYTF
TRBV7-2	-	TRBJ1-5	TRBD1	TGTGCCAGCAGCTTAGTGGGACAGGCCCTCAATCAGCCCCAGCATTTT	CASSLVGQALNQPQHF
TRBV7-2	-	TRBJ1-2	TRBD1	TGTGCCAGCAGCTCACCGGGACAGGGAACCCTTGGCTACACCTTC	CASSSPGQGTLGYTF
TRBV2	-	TRBJ1-2	-	TGTGCTAGCTCGAGGGGGTCCCGAGGCTACACCTTC	CASSRGSRGYTF
TRBV20-1	-	TRBJ1-5	TRBD1	TGCAGTGCTTCGAGGACAGGCGTCTTGCATTTT	CSASRTGVLHF
TRBV11-2	-	TRBJ2-7	-	TGTGCCAGCAGCTTAGCGGGGAGCTCCTACGAGCAGTACTTC	CASSLAGSSYEQYF
TRBV9	-	TRBJ2-5	TRBD1	TGTGCCAGCAGCAACCAAAACAGGGGGCCAGAGACCCAGTACTTC	CASSNQNRGPETQYF
TRBV5-1	-	TRBJ2-3	-	TGCGCCAGCAGCTTACATGCAGGGGCCCTCACAGATACGCAGTATTTT	CASSLHAGALTDTQYF